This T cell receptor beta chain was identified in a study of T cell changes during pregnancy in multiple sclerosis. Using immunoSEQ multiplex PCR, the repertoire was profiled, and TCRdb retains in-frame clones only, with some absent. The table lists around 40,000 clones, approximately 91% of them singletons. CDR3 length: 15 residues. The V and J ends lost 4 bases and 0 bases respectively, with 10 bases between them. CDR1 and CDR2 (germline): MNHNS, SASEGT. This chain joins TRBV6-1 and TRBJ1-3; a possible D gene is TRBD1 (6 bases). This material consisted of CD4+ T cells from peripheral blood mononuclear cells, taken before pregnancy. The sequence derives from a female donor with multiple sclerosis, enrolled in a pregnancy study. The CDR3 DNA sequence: TGTGCCAGCAGTGCTACAGGGTCCTCTGGAAACACCATATATTTT. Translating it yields CASSATGSSGNTIYF.